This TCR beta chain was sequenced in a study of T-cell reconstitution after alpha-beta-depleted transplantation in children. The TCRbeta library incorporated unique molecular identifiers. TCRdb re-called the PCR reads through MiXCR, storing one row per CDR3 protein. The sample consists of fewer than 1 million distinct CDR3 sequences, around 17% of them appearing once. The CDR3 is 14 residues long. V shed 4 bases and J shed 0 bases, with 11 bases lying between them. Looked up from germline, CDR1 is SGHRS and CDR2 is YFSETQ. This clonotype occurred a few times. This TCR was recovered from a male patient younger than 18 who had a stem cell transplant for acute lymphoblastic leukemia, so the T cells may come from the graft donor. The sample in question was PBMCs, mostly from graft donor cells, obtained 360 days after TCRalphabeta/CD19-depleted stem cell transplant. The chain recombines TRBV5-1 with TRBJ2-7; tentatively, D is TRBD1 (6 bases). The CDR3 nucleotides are TGCGCCAGCAGCGGCTGGGACAACTCCTACGAGCAGTACTTC. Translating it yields CASSGWDNSYEQYF.